This T cell receptor (beta chain) was captured in a study of cytomegalovirus exposure and HLA in healthy donors. Study at large: From donors who were HLA-typed, an early data release held 75 million to 85 million unique TCRs.

The PCR employed 60 Vbeta primers together with 13 Jbeta primers. Assay: immunoSEQ multiplex PCR; the TCRdb copy retains only in-frame clones and omits some. The data contain around 120,000 clones, 70% to 85% of them singletons. This CDR3 contains 18 residues. CDR1 and CDR2 (germline): MGHRA, YSYEKL. Trimming cost V 3 bases and J 0 bases; bases outside gene matches: 9. The donors (healthy individuals) were bone marrow donors. This clone was found once. No antigen is known for it. Broader study findings: Within an earlier analysis, most TCR beta V segments proved productive either about 87% or about 30% of the time. Cytomegalovirus-associated TCR beta chains were listed, numbering 150 to 200.

The rearrangement links TRBV4-1 to TRBJ2-5; 11 positions match TRBD2. The sequence was collected from a woman aged 60-75 years in good health and CMV-seropositive. Sample: PBMCs. CDR3 sequence (DNA): TGCGCCAGCAGCCAGGCCCTTCTAGCGGGGGGCCACCAAGAGACCCAGTACTTC. Residues: CASSQALLAGGHQETQYF.